Sequencing of this TCR beta chain was carried out in a study of T cell responses to AZD1222 COVID-19 vaccine (dated by TCRdb to about 2021). As for the study more broadly: Because spike-specific TCR depth and breadth did not differ between the two schedules, AZD1222 recipients who got a second dose at roughly 4 weeks were pooled with those who got a second dose at roughly 12 weeks. A total of just over 230 trial participants underwent TCR sequencing, of whom around 200 received two doses of AZD1222 and approximately 25 received two doses of the MenACWY control vaccine. Trial participants were enrolled by age into 18-55, 56-69 and 70-plus year subgroups, with roughly 150, 30 and 60 TCR-sequenced participants respectively. Broad study findings and their caveats: Conclusions about previously exposed vaccinees were limited because only six AZD1222 recipients were SARS-CoV-2 seropositive at baseline. In the small 56-69-year group, the increase in depth fell short of significance, most likely because of low power. No day 14 peak-response samples were available, so repertoires were characterized only after the peak T cell response. A significant rise in spike-specific TCR breadth and depth was observed after two AZD1222 doses relative to day 0 and relative to MenACWY recipients. Most participants were white British and females outnumbered males, and the authors suggested that clonal diversity may have been underestimated. Epitopes outside the regions mutated in the B.1.351 and B.1.1.7 variants were reportedly recognized by nearly half of the unique spike-specific TCRs. Vaccine-associated CD4 TCRs spanned the whole spike protein, with dominant responses in regions 160-218 and 743-854.

The germline V gene specifies SGDLS as CDR1 and YYNGEE as CDR2. Compared with germline, V lacks 3 bases and J lacks 6 bases; bases without a gene match: 4. Inclusive of the bounding cysteine and phenylalanine, the CDR3 is 14 residues long. Just the 42-base CDR3 DNA is kept, in frame starting at base 1. The CDR3 regions of human TCRbeta chains were analyzed by immunosequencing. The study's own analysis went as follows. Repertoire TCRs were checked for matches against a reference library of SARS-CoV-2-specific TCRs that had been generated using the MIRA antigen-specificity platform. Breadth meant the fraction of unique TCRs that were SARS-CoV-2-associated, whereas depth meant the fraction of total T cells that were SARS-CoV-2-associated. Each spike-specific TCR was assigned to its reactive spike region and to a CD4 or CD8 class using the MIRA data. Log10-transformed breadth and depth values were compared by one-way ANOVA with Sidak's multiple comparisons tests. Held by TCRdb, this immuneACCESS table contains in-frame sequences only and omits some clones. Under half of the omission traces to an unresolved V gene where checked; the cause of the rest is unknown. The V and J calls and clone size were taken over from that table, and D and trimming were inferred from the DNA. For this sample the table gives around 180,000 clones, of which just under 90% were detected only once. The ten largest account for under 6.5% of the sample.

In its sample, this clone was seen once. Its antigen is currently not known. No much larger clone is present one base from it, and per-base qualities are unavailable. The time point label of this sample denotes: baseline before first vaccination. Vaccinee samples came from UK trials COV001 and COV002, including a single-blind randomized controlled phase 2/3 trial of AZD1222 (ChAdOx1 nCoV-19) in healthy adults. For TCRbeta chain sequencing, PBMC samples were collected from trial participants at day 0 and at day 28 after the second dose. The chain was built from TRBV9 and TRBJ2-1; the junction holds 9 bases that match TRBD2. This clonotype was sampled from an adult in good health. Sequences were derived from peripheral blood, sampled on day 0 of AZD1222 vaccination. In nucleotide form, the sequence is TGTGCCAGCAGCGGAGCGGGAGGTTTCAATGAGCAGTTCTTC. It is translated as CASSGAGGFNEQFF.